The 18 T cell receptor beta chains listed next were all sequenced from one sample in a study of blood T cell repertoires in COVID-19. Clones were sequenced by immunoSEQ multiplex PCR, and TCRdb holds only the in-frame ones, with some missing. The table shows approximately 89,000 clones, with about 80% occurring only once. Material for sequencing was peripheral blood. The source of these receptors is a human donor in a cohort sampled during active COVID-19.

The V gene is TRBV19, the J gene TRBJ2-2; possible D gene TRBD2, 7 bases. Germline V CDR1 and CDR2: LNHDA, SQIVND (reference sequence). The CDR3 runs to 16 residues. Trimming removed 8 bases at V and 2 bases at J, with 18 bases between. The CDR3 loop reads CASLQQGGRNTGELFF. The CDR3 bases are TGTGCCAGTCTGCAACAGGGAGGGAGAAACACCGGGGAGCTGTTTTTT.

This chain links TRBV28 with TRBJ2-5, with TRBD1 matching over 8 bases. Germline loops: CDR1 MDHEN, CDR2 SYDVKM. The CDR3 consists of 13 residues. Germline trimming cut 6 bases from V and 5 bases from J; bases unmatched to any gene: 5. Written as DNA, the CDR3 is TGTGCCAGCAGATCAGGGGGCACGGAGACCCAGTACTTC. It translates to CASRSGGTETQYF.

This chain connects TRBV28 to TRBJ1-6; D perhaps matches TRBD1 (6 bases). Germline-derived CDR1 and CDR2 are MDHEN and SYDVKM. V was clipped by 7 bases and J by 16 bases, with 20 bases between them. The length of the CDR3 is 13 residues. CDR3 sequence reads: CASIGGGGRLLHF. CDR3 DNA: TGTGCCAGCATAGGAGGCGGGGGCCGGCTTCTCCACTTT.

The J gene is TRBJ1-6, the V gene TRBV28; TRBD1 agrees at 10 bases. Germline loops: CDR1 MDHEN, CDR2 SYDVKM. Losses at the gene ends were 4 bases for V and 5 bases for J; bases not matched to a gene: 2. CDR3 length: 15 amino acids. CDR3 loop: CASSSGTGDNSPLHF. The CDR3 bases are TGTGCCAGCAGTTCAGGGACAGGGGATAATTCACCCCTCCACTTT.

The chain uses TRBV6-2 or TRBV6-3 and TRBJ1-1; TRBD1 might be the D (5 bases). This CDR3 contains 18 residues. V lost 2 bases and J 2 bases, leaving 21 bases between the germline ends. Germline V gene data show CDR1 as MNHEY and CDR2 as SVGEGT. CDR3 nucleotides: TGTGCCAGCAGTTACGTACTTAAGGAGGGGACCCTTAACACTGAAGCTTTCTTT. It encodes CASSYVLKEGTLNTEAFF.

The CDR3 DNA is TGTGCCAGCAGCCTCCGCGGCCTAGCCGGCAATGAGCAGTTCTTC. This encodes CASSLRGLAGNEQFF. The genes are TRBV7-6 and TRBJ2-1, with a weak D call TRBD2 (5 bases). Germline CDR1 reads SGHVS; CDR2 reads FNYEAQ. With 5 bases removed from V and 6 bases from J, the gap between germline ends came to 17 bases. The CDR3 covers 15 residues.

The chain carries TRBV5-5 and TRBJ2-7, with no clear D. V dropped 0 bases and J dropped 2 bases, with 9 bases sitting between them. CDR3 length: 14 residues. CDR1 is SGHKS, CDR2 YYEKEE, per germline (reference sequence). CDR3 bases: TGTGCCAGCAGCTTGGCTAGTCTCACCTACGAGCAGTACTTC. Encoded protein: CASSLASLTYEQYF. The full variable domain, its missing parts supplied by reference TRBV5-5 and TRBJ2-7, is DAGVTQSPTHLIKTRGQQVTLRCSPISGHKSVSWYQQVLGQGPQFIFQYYEKEERGRGNFPDRFSARQFPNYSSELNVNALLLGDSALYLCASSLASLTYEQYFGPGTRLTVT.

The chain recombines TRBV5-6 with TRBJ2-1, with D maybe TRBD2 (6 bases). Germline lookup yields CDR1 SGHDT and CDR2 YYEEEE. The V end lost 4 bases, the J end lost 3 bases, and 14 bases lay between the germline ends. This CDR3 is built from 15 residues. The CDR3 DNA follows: TGTGCCAGCAGCACCGGGAGTAACCACTACAATGAGCAGTTCTTC. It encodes CASSTGSNHYNEQFF.

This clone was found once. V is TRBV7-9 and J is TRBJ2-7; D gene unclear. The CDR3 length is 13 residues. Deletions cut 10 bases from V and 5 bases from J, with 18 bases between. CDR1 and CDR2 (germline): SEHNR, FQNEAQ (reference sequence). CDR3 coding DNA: TGTGCCACCCTCGGGTCGTACCGCGACGAGCAGTACTTC. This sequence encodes CATLGSYRDEQYF.

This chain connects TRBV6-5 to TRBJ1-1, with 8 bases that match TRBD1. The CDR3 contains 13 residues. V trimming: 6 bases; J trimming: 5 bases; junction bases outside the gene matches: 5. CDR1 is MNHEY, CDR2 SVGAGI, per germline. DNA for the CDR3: TGTGCCAGCAGGACAGGGGCCGGGACTGAAGCTTTCTTT. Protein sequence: CASRTGAGTEAFF.

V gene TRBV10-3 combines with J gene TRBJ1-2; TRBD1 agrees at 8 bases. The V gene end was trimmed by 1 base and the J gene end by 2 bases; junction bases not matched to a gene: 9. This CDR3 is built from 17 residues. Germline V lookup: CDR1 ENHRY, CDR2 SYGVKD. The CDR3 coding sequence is TGTGCCATCAGTGAGTTGGGACAGGTGGGGCAAAACTATGGCTACACCTTC. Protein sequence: CAISELGQVGQNYGYTF.

CDR3 DNA sequence: TGCAGTGCTAGTTCCAGAGGGAGGACTAGTGTTTACGAGCAGTACTTC. This gives the protein CSASSRGRTSVYEQYF. The V call is TRBV20-1, the J call TRBJ2-7; 7 nucleotides line up with TRBD2. After removal of 3 bases from V and 4 bases from J, the junction contained 15 bases not matched to a gene. Germline CDR1 is DFQATT and CDR2 is SNEGSKA (reference sequence). The CDR3 is 16 amino acids.

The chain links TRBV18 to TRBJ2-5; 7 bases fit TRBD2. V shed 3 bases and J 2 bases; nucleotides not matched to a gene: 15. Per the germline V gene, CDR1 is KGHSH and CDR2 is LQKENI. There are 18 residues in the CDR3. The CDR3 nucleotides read TGTGCCAGCTCACCGGTGGCGATAGCGGGTATACTACAAGAGACCCAGTACTTC. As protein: CASSPVAIAGILQETQYF.

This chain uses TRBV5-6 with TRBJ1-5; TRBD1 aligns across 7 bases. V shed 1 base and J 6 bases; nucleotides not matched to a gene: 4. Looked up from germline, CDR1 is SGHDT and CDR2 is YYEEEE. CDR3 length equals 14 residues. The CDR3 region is CASSLRTGGQPQHF. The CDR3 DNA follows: TGTGCCAGCAGCTTGAGGACAGGTGGTCAGCCCCAGCATTTT.

The CDR3 bases are TGTGCCAGCAGTTCCCCCGAGGCCTACATGGGAGGAGATACGCAGTATTTT. Protein sequence: CASSSPEAYMGGDTQYF. The chain uses TRBV28 and TRBJ2-3; D might be TRBD2 (6 bases). CDR3 length: 17 amino acids. Germline V CDR1 and CDR2: MDHEN, SYDVKM. V lost 4 bases, J lost 5 bases, and 22 bases lay in between. The full variable domain, with the rest looked up from reference TRBV28 and TRBJ2-3, is DVKVTQSSRYLVKRTGEKVFLECVQDMDHENMFWYRQDPGLGLRLIYFSYDVKMKEKGDIPEGYSVSREKKERFSLILESASTNQTSMYLCASSSPEAYMGGDTQYFGPGTRLTVL.

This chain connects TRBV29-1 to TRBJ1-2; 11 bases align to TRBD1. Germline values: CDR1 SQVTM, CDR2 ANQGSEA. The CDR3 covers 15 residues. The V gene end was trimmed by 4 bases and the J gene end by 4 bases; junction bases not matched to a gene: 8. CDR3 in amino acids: CSVGTGGDSVYGYTF. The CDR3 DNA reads TGCAGCGTTGGGACAGGGGGCGATTCCGTCTATGGCTACACCTTC.

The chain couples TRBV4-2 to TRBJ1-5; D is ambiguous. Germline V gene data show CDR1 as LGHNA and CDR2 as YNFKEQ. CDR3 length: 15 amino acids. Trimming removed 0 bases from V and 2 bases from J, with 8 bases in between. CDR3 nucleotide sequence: TGTGCCAGCAGCCAAGAGGCGGCTGGCAATCAGCCCCAGCATTTT. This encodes CASSQEAAGNQPQHF.

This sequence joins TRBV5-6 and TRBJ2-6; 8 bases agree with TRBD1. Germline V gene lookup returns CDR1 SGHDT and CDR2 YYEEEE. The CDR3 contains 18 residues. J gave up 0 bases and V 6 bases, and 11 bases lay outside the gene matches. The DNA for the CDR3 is TGTGCCAGCAACTCCCTCGGACAGGGAATCTCTGGGGCCAACGTCCTGACTTTC. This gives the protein CASNSLGQGISGANVLTF.